The 19 T cell receptor beta chains below come from one sample, sequenced in a study of cytomegalovirus exposure and HLA in healthy donors. PCR used 60 Vbeta primers and 13 Jbeta primers. Libraries were prepared by immunoSEQ multiplex PCR; TCRdb keeps only in-frame clonotypes and omits some of them. Of under 200,000 clones listed, 75% to 90% were seen once; the top ten hold 1.5% to 2%. Sequenced sample: PBMCs. These receptors were obtained from a human donor in good health.

The chain carries TRBV2 and TRBJ2-5; D ambiguous. Per the germline V gene, CDR1 is SNHLY and CDR2 is FYNNEI. The CDR3 has 13 amino acids. The V end lost 8 bases, the J end lost 2 bases, and 12 bases lay between the germline ends. This CDR3 is CASVGDEQETQYF. The CDR3 nucleotides read TGTGCCAGCGTCGGAGACGAACAAGAGACCCAGTACTTC. The full variable domain, completed using reference TRBV2 and TRBJ2-5, is EPEVTQTPSHQVTQMGQEVILRCVPISNHLYFYWYRQILGQKVEFLVSFYNNEISEKSEIFDDQFSVERPDGSNFTLKIRSTKLEDSAMYFCASVGDEQETQYFGPGTRLLVL.

The chain is built from TRBV7-9 and TRBJ1-1; a weak D match, TRBD1 (6 bases). The CDR3 runs to 15 residues. Germline V gives CDR1 SEHNR, CDR2 FQNEAQ (reference sequence). The V end lost 5 bases, the J end lost 0 bases, and 13 bases lay between the germline ends. The CDR3 region has the DNA TGTGCCAGCAGCAAAACGGACAGTTTGAACACTGAAGCTTTCTTT. It translates to CASSKTDSLNTEAFF.

This chain joins TRBV10-3 and TRBJ2-7; 12 bases map to TRBD1. Germline CDR1 is ENHRY and CDR2 is SYGVKD. This CDR3 comprises 15 residues. The V gene end was trimmed by 6 bases and the J gene end by 2 bases; junction bases not matched to a gene: 5. The CDR3 DNA reads TGTGCCATCAGATGGGGACAGGGGGCAACCTACGAGCAGTACTTC. This sequence encodes CAIRWGQGATYEQYF.

CDR3 nucleotides: TGTGCCAGCAGCTTAGCGACAGGGTACTCTGGAAACACCATATATTTT. It specifies CASSLATGYSGNTIYF. V and J are TRBV7-2 and TRBJ1-3, with 7 positions matching TRBD1. J lost 0 bases, V lost 0 bases, and 2 bases had no gene match. The germline gives CDR1 SGHTA, CDR2 FQGNSA. The CDR3 has 16 amino acids.

The chain uses TRBV12-5 and TRBJ2-7, with TRBD1 identical over 7 bases. The germline CDR1 and CDR2 sequences are LGHNT and FRNRAP. The V segment lost 5 bases and the J segment 4 bases; nucleotides outside the gene matches: 11. The CDR3 contains 15 residues. The CDR3 DNA is TGTGCTAGTGGTAAAGGACAGGAGACCTTTTACGAGCAGTACTTC. Amino acid sequence: CASGKGQETFYEQYF.

About this clone itself: Germline and junction disagree at one end, which may indicate a read error. The chain carries TRBV6-6 and TRBJ1-2; D might be TRBD1 (5 bases). The CDR3 has 12 amino acids. Germline V gives CDR1 MNHNY, CDR2 SVGAGI (reference sequence). CDR3 nucleotide sequence: TGTGCCAGCAAGGGGCCTAACTATGGCTACCCCTTC. Translating gives CASKGPNYGYPF.

V usage is TRBV27 and J usage is TRBJ1-1; tentatively, D is TRBD1 (6 bases). Looked up from germline, CDR1 is MNHEY and CDR2 is SMNVEV (reference sequence). The CDR3 runs to 14 residues. Trimming removed 7 bases at V and 1 base at J, with 13 bases between. The CDR3 DNA is TGTGCCAGCACCCCGGGGGGGGCGAACACTGAAGCTTTCTTT. It codes for CASTPGGANTEAFF.

This chain uses TRBV5-1 with TRBJ2-7, with 8 bases aligning to TRBD1. Germline-derived CDR1 and CDR2 are SGHRS and YFSETQ. CDR3 size: 15 residues. With V trimmed by 5 bases and J by 5 bases, 12 bases remained unmatched. DNA of the CDR3: TGCGCCAGCAGTCCTGGACAGGGCAGCTTGGACGAGCAGTACTTC. This translates into CASSPGQGSLDEQYF.

This clone came up a few times. This chain links TRBV12-5 with TRBJ2-1; 7 bases fit TRBD2. CDR1 LGHNT and CDR2 FRNRAP come from the germline V gene. The length of the CDR3 is 15 residues. After removal of 2 bases from V and 4 bases from J, the junction contained 5 bases not matched to a gene. CDR3 in amino acids: CASGLIRGGYNEQFF. The CDR3 nucleotides are TGTGCTAGTGGTTTGATTCGCGGGGGATACAATGAGCAGTTCTTC.

The chain uses TRBV4-1 and TRBJ2-5, with 9 bases identical to TRBD2. The CDR3 is made up of 15 amino acids. The V gene's germline CDR1 is MGHRA and CDR2 YSYEKL. V lost 4 bases, J lost 10 bases, and 13 bases stayed unmatched. CDR3 sequence reads: CASSPGLAPDKGQYF. The CDR3 DNA reads as TGCGCCAGCAGCCCGGGACTAGCCCCTGATAAAGGCCAGTACTTC.

The rearrangement joins TRBV5-1 to TRBJ2-5, with D tentatively TRBD2 (6 bases). Germline V lookup: CDR1 SGHRS, CDR2 YFSETQ. The CDR3 consists of 12 residues. V was pared by 1 base and J by 9 bases, with 10 bases between. The CDR3, as DNA: TGCGCCAGCAGCTTGAATTGGGAGGCCCAGTACTTC. As protein: CASSLNWEAQYF.

This sequence joins TRBV19 and TRBJ2-5; TRBD1 matches 9 bases. This CDR3 contains 15 residues. V lost 4 bases to trimming and J lost 5 bases; unmatched junction nucleotides: 8. Germline CDR1 LNHDA, CDR2 SQIVND (reference sequence). Here the CDR3 DNA reads TGTGCCAGTAGTAGCGGACAGGGGAATGGGGAGACCCAGTACTTC. Its translation: CASSSGQGNGETQYF.

The chain recombines TRBV15 with TRBJ2-7, with a possible D match to TRBD2 (7 bases). In germline, CDR1 is LNHNV, CDR2 YYDKDF (reference sequence). V was pared by 0 bases and J by 6 bases, with 18 bases between. The CDR3 is 16 amino acids. The CDR3 loop reads CATSRELSGTTGEQYF. The CDR3 DNA is TGTGCCACCAGCAGAGAACTAAGCGGGACAACGGGCGAGCAGTACTTC. Drawing the rest from reference TRBV15 and TRBJ2-7, the complete variable domain is DAMVIQNPRYQVTQFGKPVTLSCSQTLNHNVMYWYQQKSSQAPKLLFHYYDKDFNNEADTPDNFQSRRPNTSFCFLDIRSPGLGDTAMYLCATSRELSGTTGEQYFGPGTRLTVT.

The chain recombines TRBV19 with TRBJ1-2; 7 bases agree with TRBD1. Germline CDR1 reads LNHDA; CDR2 reads SQIVND (reference sequence). This CDR3 has 17 amino acids. Trimming removed 0 bases from V and 7 bases from J; junction bases left unmatched: 14. The CDR3 DNA reads as TGTGCCAGTAGTATAGATCGAATGACAGGGTATAATTCTGGCTACACCTTC. This encodes CASSIDRMTGYNSGYTF.

The gene calls are TRBV4-2 and TRBJ1-2; D call uncertain. The germline V gene has CDR1 LGHNA and CDR2 YNFKEQ. CDR3 size: 14 residues. V lost 4 bases, J lost 2 bases, and 11 bases lay in between. Here the CDR3 DNA reads TGTGCCAGCAGCCCTCCGACGGGGAACTATGGCTACACCTTC. Protein sequence: CASSPPTGNYGYTF.

The chain links TRBV11-3 to TRBJ2-5; D may be TRBD1 (5 bases). V was clipped by 0 bases and J by 5 bases, with 19 bases between them. The CDR3 loop spans 17 amino acids. The germline V gene has CDR1 SGHNT and CDR2 YENEEA. CDR3 coding DNA: TGTGCCAGCAGCTTAGACTACGGACAAGGTGCTCGCGAGACCCAGTACTTC. This codes for CASSLDYGQGARETQYF.

There are a few counts of this clone. The chain links TRBV18 to TRBJ1-4, with D unclear. The V gene's germline CDR1 is KGHSH and CDR2 LQKENI. Trimming cost V 3 bases and J 6 bases, with 14 bases left between them. The CDR3 has 15 residues. CDR3 protein: CASSPGAGFDEKLFF. As DNA, the CDR3 is TGTGCCAGCTCACCTGGTGCCGGTTTTGATGAAAAACTGTTTTTT.

CDR3 sequence reads: CASSQVKGPAAEAFF. The CDR3 bases are TGCGCCAGCAGCCAAGTGAAGGGGCCAGCTGCTGAAGCTTTCTTT. The V gene is TRBV4-1, the J gene TRBJ1-1; perhaps TRBD1 as D (5 bases). The CDR3 totals 15 residues. Trimming cost V 1 base and J 6 bases, with 15 bases left between them. Germline V gene sequence: CDR1 MGHRA, CDR2 YSYEKL.

V usage is TRBV6-5 and J usage is TRBJ2-5, with unresolved D. The DNA end is more similar to TRBJ2-7, so the J call may be wrong. The germline V gene has CDR1 MNHEY and CDR2 SVGAGI. CDR3 length equals 14 residues. Here the CDR3 reads CASSYFGRDYEQYF. DNA of the CDR3: TGTGCCAGCAGTTACTTCGGACGAGACTACGAGCAGTACTTC.